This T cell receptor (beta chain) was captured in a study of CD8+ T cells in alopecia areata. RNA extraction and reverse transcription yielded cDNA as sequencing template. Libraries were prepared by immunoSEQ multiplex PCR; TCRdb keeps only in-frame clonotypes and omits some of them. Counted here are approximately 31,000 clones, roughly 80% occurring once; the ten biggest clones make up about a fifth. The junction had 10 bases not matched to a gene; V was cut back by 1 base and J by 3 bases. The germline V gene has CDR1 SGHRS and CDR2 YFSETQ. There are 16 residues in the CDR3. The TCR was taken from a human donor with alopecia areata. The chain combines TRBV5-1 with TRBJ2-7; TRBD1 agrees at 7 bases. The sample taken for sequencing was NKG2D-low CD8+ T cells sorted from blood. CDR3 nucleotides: TGCGCCAGCAGCTTGACAGTTTCCGGGACAGACTACGAGCAGTACTTC. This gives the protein CASSLTVSGTDYEQYF.